Listed below are T cell receptor beta chains from one sample, sequenced in a study of shared clonotypes between healthy human individuals. TCRdb's copy holds only in-frame clones and misses some; the assay was immunoSEQ multiplex PCR. Of some 300,000 clones in the sample, roughly 80% were seen once. Input material: memory CD4+ T cells sorted from blood. The source is a man aged 30 to 45 in good health. Both conserved end residues are trimmed from each CDR3. The D gene is left open where the match is weak. Clone size appears in some rows only: once, few, many, or a class for an expanded clone.

j_call d_call v_call clone_size cdr3_aa
TRBJ2-1 NA TRBV7-9 NA ASSLYRERGNEQF
TRBJ2-5 TRBD1 TRBV27 NA ASSTRTGAGAQY
TRBJ2-3 NA TRBV29-1 NA VTSENTQY
TRBJ2-5 TRBD2 TRBV2 NA ASSQRASGRGRGQETQY
TRBJ2-3 NA TRBV5-5 many ASSSVAGARTDTQY
TRBJ2-3 NA TRBV27 NA ASSSPGRPRGDTQY
TRBJ1-1 NA TRBV7-9 NA ASSLIGTNTEAF
TRBJ2-3 TRBD1 TRBV5-5 few ASSSGTATQY
TRBJ1-2 NA TRBV19 many ASSGENNANYGYT
TRBJ2-5 TRBD2 TRBV7-6 NA ASSLASGRETQY
TRBJ1-4 NA TRBV19 NA ASRRRVFDEKLF
TRBJ2-3 TRBD2 TRBV4-2 NA ASSQPRGGLAGADTQY
TRBJ1-3 TRBD1 TRBV5-4 NA ASSSPDRAGNTIY
TRBJ2-1 NA TRBV7-9 NA ASTVSSYNEQF
TRBJ2-7 TRBD2 TRBV11-2 NA ASSFGTSGRRLGFEQY
TRBJ2-3 TRBD2 TRBV7-2 NA ASSLVGGPTDTQY
TRBJ2-1 TRBD2 TRBV14 NA ASSQVTSGTNEQF
TRBJ2-5 TRBD2 TRBV5-1 NA ASRLGAASGIRETQY
TRBJ1-3 NA TRBV27 NA ASSKSWFSGNTIY
TRBJ2-1 NA TRBV11-3 NA ASSFTSYNEQF
TRBJ1-2 NA TRBV30 NA AWSGTGWANYGYT
TRBJ1-2 NA TRBV2 NA ASSGTTYGYT
TRBJ2-3 NA TRBV25-1 NA ASSEWGSTDTQY
TRBJ2-7 NA TRBV5-1 NA ASRVSEFYEQY
TRBJ1-2 NA TRBV18 NA ASSQQAGDYGYT
TRBJ2-7 NA TRBV30 NA AWSVFYEQY
TRBJ2-5 NA TRBV7-6 NA ASSDREGGLGTQY
TRBJ1-5 TRBD1 TRBV2 NA ASNYRTGGSSQPQH
TRBJ2-7 NA TRBV7-3 few ASSLTSRGHIYEQY
TRBJ1-1 NA TRBV7-3 NA ASSYSGSTEAF